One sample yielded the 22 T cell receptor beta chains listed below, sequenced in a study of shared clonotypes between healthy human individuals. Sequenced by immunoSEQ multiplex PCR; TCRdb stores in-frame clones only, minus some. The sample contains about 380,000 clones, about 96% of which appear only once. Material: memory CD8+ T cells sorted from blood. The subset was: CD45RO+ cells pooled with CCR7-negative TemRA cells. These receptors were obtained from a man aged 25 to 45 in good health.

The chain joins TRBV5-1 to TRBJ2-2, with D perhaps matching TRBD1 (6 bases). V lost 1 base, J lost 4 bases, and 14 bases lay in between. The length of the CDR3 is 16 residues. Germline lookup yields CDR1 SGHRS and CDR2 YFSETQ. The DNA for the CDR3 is TGCGCCAGCAGCTTGTCCGTCGGCAGGGGCACCGGGGAGCTGTTTTTT. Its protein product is CASSLSVGRGTGELFF.

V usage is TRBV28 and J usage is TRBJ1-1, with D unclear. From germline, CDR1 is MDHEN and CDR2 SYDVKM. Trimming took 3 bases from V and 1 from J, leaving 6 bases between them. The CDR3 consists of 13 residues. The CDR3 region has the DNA TGTGCCAGCAGTTTTTCCGGGAACACTGAAGCTTTCTTT. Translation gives CASSFSGNTEAFF.

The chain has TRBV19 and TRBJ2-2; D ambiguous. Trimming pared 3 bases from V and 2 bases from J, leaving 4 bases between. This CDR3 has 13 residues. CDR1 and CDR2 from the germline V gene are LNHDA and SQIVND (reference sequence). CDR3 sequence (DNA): TGTGCCAGTAGTATGGACAACACCGGGGAGCTGTTTTTT. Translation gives CASSMDNTGELFF.

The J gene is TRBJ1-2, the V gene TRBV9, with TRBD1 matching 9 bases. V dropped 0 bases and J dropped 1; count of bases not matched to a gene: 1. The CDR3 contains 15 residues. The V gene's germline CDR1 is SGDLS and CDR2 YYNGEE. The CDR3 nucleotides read TGTGCCAGCAGCGTAGGACAGGGGGTTAACTATGGCTACACCTTC. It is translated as CASSVGQGVNYGYTF.

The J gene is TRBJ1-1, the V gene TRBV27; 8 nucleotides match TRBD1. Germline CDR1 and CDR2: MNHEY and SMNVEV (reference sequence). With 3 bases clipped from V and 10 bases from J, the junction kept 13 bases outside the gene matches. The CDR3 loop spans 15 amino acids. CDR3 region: CASSFRGTGGRVAFF. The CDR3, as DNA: TGTGCCAGCAGTTTTCGAGGTACAGGGGGGAGGGTAGCTTTCTTT.

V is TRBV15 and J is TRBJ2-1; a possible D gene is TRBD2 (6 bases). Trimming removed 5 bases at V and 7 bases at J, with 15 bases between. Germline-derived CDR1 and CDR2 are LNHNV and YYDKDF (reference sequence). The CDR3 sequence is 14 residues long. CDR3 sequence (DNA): TGTGCCACCAGCTCCCTTGGGGGGATAAATGAGCAGTTCTTC. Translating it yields CATSSLGGINEQFF.

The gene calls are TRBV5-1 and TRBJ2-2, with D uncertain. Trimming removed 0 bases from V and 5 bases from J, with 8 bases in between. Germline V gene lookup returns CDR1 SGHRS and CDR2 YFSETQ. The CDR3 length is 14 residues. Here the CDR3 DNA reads TGCGCCAGCAGCTTGGCCGCCGAGACCGGGGAGCTGTTTTTT. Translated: CASSLAAETGELFF.

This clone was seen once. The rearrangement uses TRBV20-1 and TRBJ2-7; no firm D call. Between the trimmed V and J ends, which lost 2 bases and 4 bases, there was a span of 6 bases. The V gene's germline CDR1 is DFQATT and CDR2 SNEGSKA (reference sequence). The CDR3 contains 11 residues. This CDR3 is CSARWEYEQYF. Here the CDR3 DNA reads TGCAGTGCTAGATGGGAATACGAGCAGTACTTC.

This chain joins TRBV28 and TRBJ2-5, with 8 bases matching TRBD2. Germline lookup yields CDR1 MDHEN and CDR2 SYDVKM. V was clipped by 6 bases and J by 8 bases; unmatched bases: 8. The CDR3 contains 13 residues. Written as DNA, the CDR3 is TGTGCCAGCAGCCGTGGACTAGCCAACACCCAGTACTTC. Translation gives CASSRGLANTQYF.

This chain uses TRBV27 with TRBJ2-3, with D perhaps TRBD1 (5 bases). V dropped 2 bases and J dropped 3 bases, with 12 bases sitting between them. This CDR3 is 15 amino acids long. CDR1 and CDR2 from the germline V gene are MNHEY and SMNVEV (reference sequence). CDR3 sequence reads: CASSLTPRTTDTQYF. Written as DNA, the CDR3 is TGTGCCAGCAGTTTAACCCCTCGGACAACAGATACGCAGTATTTT.

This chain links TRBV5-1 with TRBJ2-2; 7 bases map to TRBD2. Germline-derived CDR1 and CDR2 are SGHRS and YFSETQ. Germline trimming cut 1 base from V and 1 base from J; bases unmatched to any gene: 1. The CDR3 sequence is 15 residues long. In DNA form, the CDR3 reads TGCGCCAGCAGCTTGAGCGGGATGAACACCGGGGAGCTGTTTTTT. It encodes CASSLSGMNTGELFF.

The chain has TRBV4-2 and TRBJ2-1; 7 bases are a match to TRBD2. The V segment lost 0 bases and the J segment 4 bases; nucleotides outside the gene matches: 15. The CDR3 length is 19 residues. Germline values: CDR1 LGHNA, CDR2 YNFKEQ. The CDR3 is CASSQDHRLGAGTYNEQFF. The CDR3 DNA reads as TGTGCCAGCAGCCAAGATCATCGACTGGGAGCGGGAACGTACAATGAGCAGTTCTTC.

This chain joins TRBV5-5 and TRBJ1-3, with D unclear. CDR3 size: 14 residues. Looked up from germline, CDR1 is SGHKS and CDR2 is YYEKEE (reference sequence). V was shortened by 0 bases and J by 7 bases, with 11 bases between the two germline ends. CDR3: CASSLGPNLNTIYF. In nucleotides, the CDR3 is TGTGCCAGCAGCTTGGGGCCGAACCTCAACACCATATATTTT. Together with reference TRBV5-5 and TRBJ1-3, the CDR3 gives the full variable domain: DAGVTQSPTHLIKTRGQQVTLRCSPISGHKSVSWYQQVLGQGPQFIFQYYEKEERGRGNFPDRFSARQFPNYSSELNVNALLLGDSALYLCASSLGPNLNTIYFGEGSWLTVV.

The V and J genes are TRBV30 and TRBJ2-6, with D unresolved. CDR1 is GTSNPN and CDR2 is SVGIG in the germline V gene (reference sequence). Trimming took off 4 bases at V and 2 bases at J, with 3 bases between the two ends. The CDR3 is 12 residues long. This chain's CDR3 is CAWTPGANVLTF. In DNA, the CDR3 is TGTGCCTGGACCCCTGGGGCCAACGTCCTGACTTTC.

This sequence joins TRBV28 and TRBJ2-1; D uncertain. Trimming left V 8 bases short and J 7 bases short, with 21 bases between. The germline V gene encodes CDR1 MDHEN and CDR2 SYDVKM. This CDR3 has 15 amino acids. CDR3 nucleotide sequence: TGTGCCAGCGTCACTGACATTTCCCCTATGAATGAGCAGTTCTTC. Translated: CASVTDISPMNEQFF.

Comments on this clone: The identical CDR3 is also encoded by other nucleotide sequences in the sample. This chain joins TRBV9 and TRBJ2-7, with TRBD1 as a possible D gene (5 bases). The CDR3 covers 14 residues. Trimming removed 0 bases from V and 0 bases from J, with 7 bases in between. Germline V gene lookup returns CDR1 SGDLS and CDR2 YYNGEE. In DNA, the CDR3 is TGTGCCAGCAGCGTAGGGACAAACTCCTACGAGCAGTACTTC. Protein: CASSVGTNSYEQYF.

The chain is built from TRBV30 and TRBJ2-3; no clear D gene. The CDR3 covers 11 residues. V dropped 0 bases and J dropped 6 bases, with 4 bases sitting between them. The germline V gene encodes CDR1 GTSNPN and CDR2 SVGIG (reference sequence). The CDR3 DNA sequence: TGTGCCTGGAGTGTAGGGGATACGCAGTATTTT. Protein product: CAWSVGDTQYF.

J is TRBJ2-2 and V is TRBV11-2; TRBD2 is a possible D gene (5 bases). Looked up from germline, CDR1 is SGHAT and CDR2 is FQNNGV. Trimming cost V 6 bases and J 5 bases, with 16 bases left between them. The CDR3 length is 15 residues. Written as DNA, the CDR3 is TGTGCCAGCAGTACGACCGGGGAAAGGACCGGGGAGCTGTTTTTT. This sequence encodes CASSTTGERTGELFF. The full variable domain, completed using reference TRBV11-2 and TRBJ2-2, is EAGVAQSPRYKIIEKRQSVAFWCNPISGHATLYWYQQILGQGPKLLIQFQNNGVVDDSQLPKDRFSAERLKGVDSTLKIQPAKLEDSAVYLCASSTTGERTGELFFGEGSRLTVL.

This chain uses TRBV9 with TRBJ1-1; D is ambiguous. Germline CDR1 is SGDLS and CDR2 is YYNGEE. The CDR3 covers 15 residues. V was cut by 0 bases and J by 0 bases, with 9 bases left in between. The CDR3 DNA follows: TGTGCCAGCAGCGTAGATCCGGTCATGAACACTGAAGCTTTCTTT. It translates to CASSVDPVMNTEAFF.

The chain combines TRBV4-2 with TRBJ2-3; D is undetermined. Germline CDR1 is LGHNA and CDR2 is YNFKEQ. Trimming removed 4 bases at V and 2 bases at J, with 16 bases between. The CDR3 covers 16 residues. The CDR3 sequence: CASSRPFPGDTDTQYF. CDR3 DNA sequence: TGTGCCAGCAGCCGACCCTTTCCTGGGGACACAGATACGCAGTATTTT.

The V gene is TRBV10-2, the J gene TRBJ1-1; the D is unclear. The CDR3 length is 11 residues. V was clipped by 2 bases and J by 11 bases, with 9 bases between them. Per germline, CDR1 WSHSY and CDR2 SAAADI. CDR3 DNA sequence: TGCGCCAGCAGTGAGAGCGTGTATGCTTTCTTT. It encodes CASSESVYAFF.

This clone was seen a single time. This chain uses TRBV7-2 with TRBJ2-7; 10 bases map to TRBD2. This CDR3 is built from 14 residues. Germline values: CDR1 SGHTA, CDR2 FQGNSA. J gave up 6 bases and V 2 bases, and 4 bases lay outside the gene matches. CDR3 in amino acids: CASSLLAGGGEQYF. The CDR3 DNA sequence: TGTGCCAGCAGCTTATTAGCGGGAGGAGGCGAGCAGTACTTC.